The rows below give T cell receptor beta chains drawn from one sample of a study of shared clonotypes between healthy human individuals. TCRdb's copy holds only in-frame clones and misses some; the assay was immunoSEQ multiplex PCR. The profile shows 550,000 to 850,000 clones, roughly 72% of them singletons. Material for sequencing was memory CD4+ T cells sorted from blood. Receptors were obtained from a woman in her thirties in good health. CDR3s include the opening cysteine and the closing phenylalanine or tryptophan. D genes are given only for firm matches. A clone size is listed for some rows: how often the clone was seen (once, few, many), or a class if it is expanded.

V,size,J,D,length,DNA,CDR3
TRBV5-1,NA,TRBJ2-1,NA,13,TGCGCCAGCAGACAATTTGCCCTCAATGAGCAGTTCTTC,CASRQFALNEQFF
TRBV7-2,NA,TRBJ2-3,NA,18,TGTGCCAGCAGCTTATTCCCCTTTTTCGCATCTAGCACAGATACGCAGTATTTT,CASSLFPFFASSTDTQYF
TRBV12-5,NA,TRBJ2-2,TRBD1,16,TGTGCTAGTGGTGCGGACAGGGGCCGAGGCACCGGGGAGCTGTTTTTT,CASGADRGRGTGELFF
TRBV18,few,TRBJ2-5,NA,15,TGTGCCAGCTCACCACAAAAGGACGGGGGTAGGACCCAGTACTTC,CASSPQKDGGRTQYF
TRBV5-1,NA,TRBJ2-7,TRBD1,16,TGCGCCAGCAGCTTGTCCCCGGGACAGTTCTCCTACGAGCAGTACTTC,CASSLSPGQFSYEQYF
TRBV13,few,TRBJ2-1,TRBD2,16,TGTGCCAGCACCCAAGGGGCTAGCGGTAATTACAATGAGCAGTTCTTC,CASTQGASGNYNEQFF
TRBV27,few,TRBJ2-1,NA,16,TGTGCCAGCAGTTTAATCGCCGCAGGAGGAGGACATGAGCAGTTCTTC,CASSLIAAGGGHEQFF
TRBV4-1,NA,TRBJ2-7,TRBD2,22,TGCGCCAGCAGCCCCGAGGCTACCGGGACTAGCGGGAGGTTTATTTATTGGTACGAGCAGTACTTC,CASSPEATGTSGRFIYWYEQYF
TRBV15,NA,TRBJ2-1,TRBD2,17,TGTGCCACCAGCAGGAAATTTCAGGGAGGGCCCTCGGGTGAGCAGTTCTTC,CATSRKFQGGPSGEQFF
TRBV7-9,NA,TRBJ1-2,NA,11,TGTGCCAGCCTCGAGCAGCAGGGCTACACCTTC,CASLEQQGYTF
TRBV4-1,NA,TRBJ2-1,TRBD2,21,TGCGCCAGCAGCCAAGAACGGTTCAGCGGGAGGGCCCTCAAGGACACGGATGAGCAGTTCTTC,CASSQERFSGRALKDTDEQFF
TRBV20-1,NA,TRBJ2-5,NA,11,TGCAGTGCTAGAGATAACCAGCTTGAGTACTTC,CSARDNQLEYF
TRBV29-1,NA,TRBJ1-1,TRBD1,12,TGCAGCGGGGGACAGTTGAACACTGAAGCTTTCTTT,CSGGQLNTEAFF
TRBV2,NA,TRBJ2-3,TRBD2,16,TGTGCCAGCAGAGGTTTGACTAGCCGGTTCACAGATACGCAGTATTTT,CASRGLTSRFTDTQYF
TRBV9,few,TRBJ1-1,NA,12,TGTGCCAGCAGCGTTGTGGGCGGGAGAGCTTTCTTT,CASSVVGGRAFF
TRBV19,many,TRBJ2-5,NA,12,TGTGCCAGTAGTGCCGCGGGAGAGACCCAGTACTTC,CASSAAGETQYF
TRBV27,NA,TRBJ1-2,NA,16,TGTGCCAGCAGTTCCACGGGGCAAGTGAGAAACTATGGCTACACCTTC,CASSSTGQVRNYGYTF
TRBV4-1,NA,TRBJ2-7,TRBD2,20,TGCGCCAGCAGCCAAAGGGCCGGGACTAGCGGGAGTTTCGGGTCCTACGAGCAGTACTTC,CASSQRAGTSGSFGSYEQYF
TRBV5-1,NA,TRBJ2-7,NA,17,TGCGCCAGCAGCTTGGCCATAAGACATAGGGCGTCCTACGAGCAGTACTTC,CASSLAIRHRASYEQYF
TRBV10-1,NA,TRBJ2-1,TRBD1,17,TGCGCCAGCAGTGAGGGGCAGGGGGCAGGGACCCGCAATGAGCAGTTCTTC,CASSEGQGAGTRNEQFF
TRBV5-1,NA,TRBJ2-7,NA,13,TGCGCCAGCGGGGACACGTACTCCTACGAGCAGTACTTC,CASGDTYSYEQYF
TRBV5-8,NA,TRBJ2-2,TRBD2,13,TGTGCCAGCGGAAGCGGGAGGGCCGGGGAGCTGTTTTTT,CASGSGRAGELFF
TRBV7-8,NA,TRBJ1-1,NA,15,TGTGCCAGCAGCCCGAGGGACGGCGGGCACACTGAAGCTTTCTTT,CASSPRDGGHTEAFF
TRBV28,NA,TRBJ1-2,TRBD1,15,TGTGCCAGCACGCGACAGGGGGTAAGGGAATATGGCTACACCTTC,CASTRQGVREYGYTF
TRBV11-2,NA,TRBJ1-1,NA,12,TGTGCCAGCAGCTACCAGCGTACTGAAGCTTTCTTT,CASSYQRTEAFF
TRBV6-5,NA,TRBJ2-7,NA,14,TGTGCCAGCAGTTACGGACAGCGGGCCTACGAGCAGTACTTC,CASSYGQRAYEQYF
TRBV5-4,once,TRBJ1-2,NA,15,TGTGCCAGCAGCTTGGCCCAAGTCATGAACTATGGCTACACCTTC,CASSLAQVMNYGYTF
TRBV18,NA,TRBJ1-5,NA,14,TGTGCCAGCTCACCACGCGGCAGGGATCAGCCCCAGCATTTT,CASSPRGRDQPQHF
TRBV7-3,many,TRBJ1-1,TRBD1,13,TGTGCCAGCAGCTCACAGGGGGACACTGAAGCTTTCTTT,CASSSQGDTEAFF
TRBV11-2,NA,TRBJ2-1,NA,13,TGTGCCAGCAGCTTAGTATCTCTAGCTGAGCAGTTCTTC,CASSLVSLAEQFF
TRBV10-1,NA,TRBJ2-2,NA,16,TGCGCCAGCAGTGAACAGGGAGGTCCCTACACCGGGGAGCTGTTTTTT,CASSEQGGPYTGELFF
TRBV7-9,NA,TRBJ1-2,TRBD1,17,TGTGCCAGCAGCTCGAACAGACGGGACAGGGGGCGGGATGGCTACACCTTC,CASSSNRRDRGRDGYTF
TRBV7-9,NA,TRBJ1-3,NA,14,TGTGCCAGCAGCTTAGATGGCGGAGGAAACACCATATATTTT,CASSLDGGGNTIYF
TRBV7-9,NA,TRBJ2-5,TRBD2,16,TGTGCCAGCAGCCCGTCGGTTGGCGGGAGAGGAGAGACCCAGTACTTC,CASSPSVGGRGETQYF
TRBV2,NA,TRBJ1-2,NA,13,TGTGCCAGCAGTGAAGCCCCCCCAGAAGGCTACACCTTC,CASSEAPPEGYTF
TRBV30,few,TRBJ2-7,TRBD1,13,TGTGCCTGCAGACCAGGGGGAATCTACGAGCAGTACTTC,CACRPGGIYEQYF
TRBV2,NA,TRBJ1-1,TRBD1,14,TGTGCCAGCAGTCTTGACAGGGTTTCCACTGAAGCTTTCTTT,CASSLDRVSTEAFF
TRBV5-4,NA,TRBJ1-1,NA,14,TGTGCCAGCAGCTGGGACACCTCGAACACTGAAGCTTTCTTT,CASSWDTSNTEAFF
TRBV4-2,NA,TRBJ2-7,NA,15,TGTGCCAGCAGCCAAGATTGGGCCAGCTCCTACGAGCAGTACTTC,CASSQDWASSYEQYF
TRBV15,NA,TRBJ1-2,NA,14,TGTGCCACCAGCAGAGATCGGGGTGAGCGGGGCTACATCTTC,CATSRDRGERGYIF
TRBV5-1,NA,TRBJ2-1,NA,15,TGCGCCAGCAGTCCCGACAGGAGCTCCTACAATGAGCAGTTCTTC,CASSPDRSSYNEQFF
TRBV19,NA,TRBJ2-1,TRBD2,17,TGTGCCAGTAGTATGGAGGCCCGAGGACTAGCCTACAATGAGCAGTTCTTC,CASSMEARGLAYNEQFF
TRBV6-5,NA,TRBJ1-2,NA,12,TGTGCCAGCAAAGGCGGGGCCTATGGCTACACCTTC,CASKGGAYGYTF
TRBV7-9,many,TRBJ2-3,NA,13,TGTGCCAGCAGCCCCCGGGCCACAGATACGCAGTATTTT,CASSPRATDTQYF
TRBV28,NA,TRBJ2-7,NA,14,TGTGCCAGCGGATTAGACGCGGGGTCCTACGAGCAGTACTTC,CASGLDAGSYEQYF
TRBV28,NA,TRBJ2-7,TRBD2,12,TGTGCCAGTCGTAGCGGGAATTACGAGCAGTACTTC,CASRSGNYEQYF
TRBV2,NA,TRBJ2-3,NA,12,TGTGCCAGCACCCGCAGTTCAGATACGCAGTATTTT,CASTRSSDTQYF
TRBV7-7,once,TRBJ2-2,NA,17,TGTGCCAGCAGCCGCACCCCTCGGGACACCTACACCGGGGAGCTGTTTTTT,CASSRTPRDTYTGELFF
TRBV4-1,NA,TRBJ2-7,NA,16,TGCGCCAGCAGCCAGCTATCGGGACCCCTGAGCTACGAGCAGTACTTC,CASSQLSGPLSYEQYF
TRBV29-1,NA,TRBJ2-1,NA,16,TGCAGCGTTGTTTTCTGGGCTGGCGGCTCCTACAATGAGCAGTTCTTC,CSVVFWAGGSYNEQFF
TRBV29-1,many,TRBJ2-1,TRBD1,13,TGCAGCGCGGGACAGGGGGCATGGAATGAGCAGTTCTTC,CSAGQGAWNEQFF
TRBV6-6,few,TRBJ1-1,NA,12,TGTGCCAGCAGTTACTCAACAGGTGAAGCTTTCTTT,CASSYSTGEAFF
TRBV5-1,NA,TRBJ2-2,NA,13,TGCGCCAGCAGCCCGGGAGTTAGCGGGGAGCTGTTTTTT,CASSPGVSGELFF
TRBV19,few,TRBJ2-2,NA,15,TGTGCCAGTAGTATTGGGACTCAGAACACCGGGGAGCTGTTTTTT,CASSIGTQNTGELFF